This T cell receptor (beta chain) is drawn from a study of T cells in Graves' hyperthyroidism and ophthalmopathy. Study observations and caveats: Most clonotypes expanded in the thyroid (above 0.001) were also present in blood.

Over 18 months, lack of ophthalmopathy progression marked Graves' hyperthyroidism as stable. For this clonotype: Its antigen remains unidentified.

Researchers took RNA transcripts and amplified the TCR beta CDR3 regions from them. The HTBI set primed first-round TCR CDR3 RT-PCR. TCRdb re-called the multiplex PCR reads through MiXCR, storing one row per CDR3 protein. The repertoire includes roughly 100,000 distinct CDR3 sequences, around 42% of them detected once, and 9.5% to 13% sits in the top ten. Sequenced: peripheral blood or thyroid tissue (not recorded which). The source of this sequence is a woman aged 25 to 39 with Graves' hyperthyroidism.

The CDR3 DNA reads TGTGCCAGCAGCCAAGAAGGGGCGGCGGGACTTGACACCGGGGAGCTGTTTTTT. Translated, it gives CASSQEGAAGLDTGELFF. The chain carries TRBV7-2 and TRBJ2-2, with D perhaps matching TRBD2 (6 bases). CDR3 length equals 18 residues. V dropped 5 bases and J dropped 3 bases, with 22 bases sitting between them. Germline CDR1 and CDR2: SGHTA and FQGNSA.